In this sample, the clone carrying this T cell receptor (beta chain) turned up many times. Deletions cut 6 bases from V and 6 bases from J, with 10 bases between. Looked up from germline, CDR1 is LNHDA and CDR2 is SQIVND (reference sequence). The CDR3 is 12 residues long. These data belong to a study of neurological immune-mediated disorders. MiXCR, run by TCRdb on the 5' RACE reads, gives a single entry per CDR3 protein. The sample yields 70,000 or so distinct CDR3 sequences, 3.2% seen once. The rearrangement joins TRBV19 to TRBJ2-3; D call uncertain. The TCR sequence derives from a woman in her forties or fifties with multiple sclerosis. The material sequenced was PBMCs. The CDR3 region is CASRWKSDTQYF. The CDR3 DNA reads TGTGCCAGTAGATGGAAGTCGGATACGCAGTATTTT.